The present T cell receptor beta chain was sequenced within a study of T cell responses to AZD1222 COVID-19 vaccine. Study-level background: Pooled in the analysis were second doses at about 4 or about 12 weeks.

Repertoires were generated with immunoSEQ multiplex PCR, while TCRdb's copy carries only in-frame clones and drops some. This sample has over 95,000 clones; roughly 89% occur once, and the top ten carry under 8.5%. To note about this clone: What it recognizes is unknown.

Study-level results: Reportedly, nearly half the spike-specific TCRs target unmutated variant regions. Clonal diversity may have been underestimated in mostly white British donors. Repertoire sampling happened only post peak T cell response.

The CDR3 extends over 15 amino acids. The trim removed 3 bases at V and 6 bases at J, leaving 9 bases unmatched. Germline loops: CDR1 SGHDT, CDR2 YYEEEE. This chain links TRBV5-6 with TRBJ1-5; 7 positions agree with TRBD1. The input for sequencing was peripheral blood, taken on day 0 of AZD1222 vaccination. This clonotype was sampled from an adult in good health. The CDR3 spells CASSSWDSLVQPQHF. The CDR3 DNA follows: TGTGCCAGCAGCTCCTGGGACAGCCTAGTTCAGCCCCAGCATTTT.